Below are 14 T cell receptor beta chains sequenced from a single sample in a study of shared clonotypes between healthy human individuals. Method: immunoSEQ multiplex PCR; TCRdb's copy keeps in-frame clones and lacks some. Altogether around 430,000 clones are present, about 76% being singletons, with the ten largest covering roughly an eighth. The specimen sequenced was PBMCs. The receptors were gathered from a woman in her forties in good health. Some clones in this sample may be carry-over from other donors' samples.

This chain links TRBV19 with TRBJ2-6; D is perhaps TRBD1 (6 bases). Germline-derived CDR1 and CDR2 are LNHDA and SQIVND (reference sequence). V was trimmed by 0 bases and J by 0 bases, leaving 12 bases between them. This CDR3 region has 18 residues. CDR3 protein: CASSIDDRMLSGANVLTF. CDR3 DNA: TGTGCCAGTAGTATAGATGACAGGATGCTCTCTGGGGCCAACGTCCTGACTTTC.

The V and J genes are TRBV5-1 and TRBJ2-7, with TRBD1 identical over 7 bases. The trim removed 0 bases at V and 1 base at J, leaving 7 bases unmatched. Germline loops: CDR1 SGHRS, CDR2 YFSETQ. The CDR3 sequence is 16 residues long. The CDR3 loop reads CASSLATGSTSYEQYF. DNA for the CDR3: TGCGCCAGCAGCTTGGCGACAGGGTCGACATCCTACGAGCAGTACTTC.

This sequence joins TRBV10-2 and TRBJ2-5, with a tentative D call TRBD2 (5 bases). Germline loops: CDR1 WSHSY, CDR2 SAAADI. V was trimmed by 8 bases and J by 1 base, leaving 11 bases between them. The CDR3 length is 13 residues. CDR3 nucleotide sequence: TGCGCCAGCCGGGGTAGCGCCCAAGAGACCCAGTACTTC. Amino acid sequence: CASRGSAQETQYF.

This chain connects TRBV5-5 to TRBJ1-1; D is uncertain. The CDR3 consists of 13 residues. Looked up from germline, CDR1 is SGHKS and CDR2 is YYEKEE (reference sequence). Deletions cut 0 bases from V and 7 bases from J, with 10 bases between. The CDR3 loop is CASSLAVGFEAFF. The DNA for the CDR3 is TGTGCCAGCAGCTTGGCTGTAGGCTTTGAAGCTTTCTTT.

The chain joins TRBV18 to TRBJ1-1; possible D gene TRBD1, 6 bases. The germline CDR1 and CDR2 sequences are KGHSH and LQKENI. Between the trimmed V and J ends, which lost 3 bases and 4 bases, there was a span of 15 bases. The CDR3 has 15 amino acids. The CDR3 DNA is TGTGCCAGCTCACCGAACTCAGGGGTCGGCACTGAAGCTTTCTTT. Its protein is CASSPNSGVGTEAFF.

This chain joins TRBV27 and TRBJ1-4; D is perhaps TRBD1 (6 bases). Germline V gives CDR1 MNHEY, CDR2 SMNVEV (reference sequence). The V end was cut by 3 bases, the J end by 6 bases, with 14 bases between. This CDR3 has 15 residues. In nucleotides, the CDR3 is TGTGCCAGCAGTTTCTGGACAGACCGGCATGAAAAACTGTTTTTT. Protein: CASSFWTDRHEKLFF.

The chain carries TRBV7-9 and TRBJ2-7; maybe TRBD2 (6 bases). Germline lookup yields CDR1 SEHNR and CDR2 FQNEAQ (reference sequence). The CDR3 spans 14 residues. The ends were cut back, 3 bases at V and 0 bases at J, with 9 bases in the middle. This chain's CDR3 is CASSFSRDSYEQYF. In DNA form, the CDR3 reads TGTGCCAGCAGCTTTTCGCGGGACTCCTACGAGCAGTACTTC. Filled out from reference TRBV7-9 and TRBJ2-7, the complete variable domain reads DTGVSQNPRHKITKRGQNVTFRCDPISEHNRLYWYRQTLGQGPEFLTYFQNEAQLEKSRLLSDRFSAERPKGSFSTLEIQRTEQGDSAMYLCASSFSRDSYEQYFGPGTRLTVT.

This clone was counted only a few times. This chain joins TRBV7-9 and TRBJ1-2; 7 nucleotides line up with TRBD1. V was clipped by 2 bases and J by 3 bases; unmatched bases: 6. CDR3 size: 15 residues. Germline assignment: CDR1 SEHNR and CDR2 FQNEAQ (reference sequence). The CDR3 is CASSLMTGSDYGYTF. The CDR3 DNA is TGTGCCAGCAGCTTAATGACAGGGTCAGACTATGGCTACACCTTC.

The table lists this clone with a count of one. V and J are TRBV5-4 and TRBJ2-3, with TRBD2 identical over 7 bases. The V and J ends lost 0 bases and 3 bases, in that order; junction bases with no gene match: 4. Germline loops: CDR1 SGHNT, CDR2 YYREEE (reference sequence). This CDR3 spans 15 amino acids. DNA for the CDR3: TGTGCCAGCAGCTTGGAGGGAGGGCCGACAGATACGCAGTATTTT. This gives the protein CASSLEGGPTDTQYF. Complete variable domain (other parts from reference TRBV5-4 and TRBJ2-3): ETGVTQSPTHLIKTRGQQVTLRCSSQSGHNTVSWYQQALGQGPQFIFQYYREEENGRGNFPPRFSGLQFPNYSSELNVNALELDDSALYLCASSLEGGPTDTQYFGPGTRLTVL.

This clone has at least ten counts. V and J are TRBV15 and TRBJ2-2; possible D gene TRBD2, 5 bases. The V and J ends lost 0 bases and 6 bases respectively, with 11 bases between them. The CDR3 totals 15 residues. The germline gives CDR1 LNHNV, CDR2 YYDKDF (reference sequence). Here the CDR3 reads CATSREIEGSGELFF. Written as DNA, the CDR3 is TGTGCCACCAGCAGAGAAATTGAGGGTTCCGGGGAGCTGTTTTTT.

The chain links TRBV18 to TRBJ2-3; D is unclear. Trimming left V 6 bases short and J 6 bases short, with 10 bases between. Germline lookup yields CDR1 KGHSH and CDR2 LQKENI. The CDR3 runs 12 residues. The DNA for the CDR3 is TGTGCCAGCTCCCCATCCTATGATACGCAGTATTTT. Its translation is CASSPSYDTQYF.

There are a few counts of this clone. The gene calls are TRBV7-9 and TRBJ2-1; D is undetermined. Germline values: CDR1 SEHNR, CDR2 FQNEAQ (reference sequence). The CDR3 is 15 amino acids. The ends were cut back, 2 bases at V and 7 bases at J, with 15 bases in the middle. CDR3 DNA sequence: TGTGCCAGCAGCTTAAGTCGAGCCATATGGAATGAGCAGTTCTTC. Protein: CASSLSRAIWNEQFF.

V is TRBV11-2 and J is TRBJ1-4; tentatively, D is TRBD1 (5 bases). Trimming took 4 bases from V and 4 from J, leaving 10 bases between them. CDR1 SGHAT and CDR2 FQNNGV come from the germline V gene. CDR3 length: 14 residues. The CDR3 nucleotides are TGTGCCAGCAGCTCCGGACAAAGTAATGAAAAACTGTTTTTT. This codes for CASSSGQSNEKLFF.

The J gene is TRBJ2-5, the V gene TRBV6-1; no clear D gene. Trimming stripped 4 bases from V and 1 base from J, with 10 bases between. Germline loops: CDR1 MNHNS, CDR2 SASEGT. The CDR3 covers 14 residues. The CDR3 sequence is CASSVRLSQETQYF. The DNA of the CDR3 is TGTGCCAGCAGTGTTCGGCTTTCCCAAGAGACCCAGTACTTC.